This T cell receptor (beta chain) was identified during a study of OX40 agonist ivuxolimab in advanced cancers. Background on the study: Ivuxolimab, an agonistic anti-OX40 (CD134) antibody, was given to patients. Partial responses were recorded for three patients, including one with hepatocellular carcinoma and two with cutaneous melanoma.

As for this clone: Its antigen is unidentified.

Overall study results and limits: Researchers report that CD8+ T cells had, on average, more expanded clones than CD4+.

Exclusion of a patient followed from autoimmune disease history or systemic immunosuppression. Method: immunoSEQ multiplex PCR; TCRdb's copy keeps in-frame clones and lacks some. The profile shows roughly 59,000 clones, approximately 85% of them singletons. The origin of this receptor is an adult with an advanced solid tumor such as melanoma, head and neck, liver or kidney cancer. The starting material was CD4+ or CD8+ T cells sorted from blood, obtained in a trial of the OX40 agonist ivuxolimab.

The CDR3 DNA reads as TGTGCCAGCTCGCTCCTCAGGGGGGACACCATATATTTT. Translating it yields CASSLLRGDTIYF. The chain links TRBV18 to TRBJ1-3; 7 bases fit TRBD1. J was trimmed by 8 bases and V by 6 bases; bases with no gene match: 7. The germline gives CDR1 KGHSH, CDR2 LQKENI. The CDR3 consists of 13 residues.